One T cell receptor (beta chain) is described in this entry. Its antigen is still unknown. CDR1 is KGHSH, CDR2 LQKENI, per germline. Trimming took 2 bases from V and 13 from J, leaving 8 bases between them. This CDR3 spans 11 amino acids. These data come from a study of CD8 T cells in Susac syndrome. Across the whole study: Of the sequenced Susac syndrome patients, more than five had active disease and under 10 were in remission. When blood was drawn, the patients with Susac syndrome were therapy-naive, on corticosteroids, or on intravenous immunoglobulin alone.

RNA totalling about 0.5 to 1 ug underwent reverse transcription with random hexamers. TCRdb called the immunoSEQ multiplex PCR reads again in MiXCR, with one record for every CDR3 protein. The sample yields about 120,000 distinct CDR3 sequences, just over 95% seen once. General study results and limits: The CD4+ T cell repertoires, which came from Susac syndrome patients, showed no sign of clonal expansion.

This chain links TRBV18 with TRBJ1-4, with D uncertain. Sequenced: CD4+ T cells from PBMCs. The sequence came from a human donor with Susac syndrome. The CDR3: CASSPGVRLFF. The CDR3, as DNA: TGTGCCAGCTCACCAGGAGTGAGACTGTTTTTT.